Listed below are T cell receptor beta chains from one sample, sequenced in a study of blood T cells in healthy people across ages. From the 5' RACE reads, TCRdb called clonotypes with MiXCR, one entry per CDR3 protein. The table lists 600,000 to 850,000 distinct CDR3 sequences, around 46% of them singletons, with 20% to 25% in the top ten. The sequencing input was blood. These TCRs come from a woman aged 55-70 years in good health. Both conserved end residues are part of each CDR3. The D gene is left open where the match is weak. Size tells how often a clone was seen (once, few, many) or the class of an expanded clone, and some rows leave it out.

V gene: TRBV13
J gene: TRBJ2-1
D gene: TRBD2
clone size: .
CDR3 DNA: TGTGCCAGCAGGCGATATGGGACTAGCGGGACCAATGAGCAGTTCTTC
CDR3 protein: CASRRYGTSGTNEQFF

V gene: TRBV20-1
J gene: TRBJ2-1
D gene: .
clone size: few
CDR3 DNA: TGCAGTGCTAGAGTTGCGGGGTTGAGGGAGCAGTTCTTC
CDR3 protein: CSARVAGLREQFF

V gene: TRBV20-1
J gene: TRBJ2-5
D gene: .
clone size: many
CDR3 DNA: TGCAGTGCTAGGGCCAGGCAAGAGACCCAGTACTTC
CDR3 protein: CSARARQETQYF

V gene: TRBV9
J gene: TRBJ1-1
D gene: .
clone size: .
CDR3 DNA: TGTGCCAGCAGCGTAGACGTGAACACTGAAGCTTTCTTT
CDR3 protein: CASSVDVNTEAFF

V gene: TRBV20-1
J gene: TRBJ1-1
D gene: .
clone size: .
CDR3 DNA: TGCAGTGCTAGGGCTTTCGCTGTGAACACTGAAGCTTTCTTT
CDR3 protein: CSARAFAVNTEAFF

V gene: TRBV27
J gene: TRBJ1-1
D gene: .
clone size: .
CDR3 DNA: TGTGCCAGCACTTCAAACAGGAACGCAAATATCCTAGTGGCTTTCTTT
CDR3 protein: CASTSNRNANILVAFF

V gene: TRBV7-2
J gene: TRBJ2-4
D gene: .
clone size: .
CDR3 DNA: TGTGCCAGCAGCCCTGATGGACCCTTAGCCAAAAACATTCAGTACTTC
CDR3 protein: CASSPDGPLAKNIQYF

V gene: TRBV13
J gene: TRBJ2-1
D gene: TRBD2
clone size: many
CDR3 DNA: TGTGCCAGCAGCCTCCTAGCGGGAGTAACCTACAATGAGCAGTTCTTC
CDR3 protein: CASSLLAGVTYNEQFF

V gene: TRBV18
J gene: TRBJ2-7
D gene: .
clone size: few
CDR3 DNA: TGTGCCAGCTCACCGGCGGCGGGCAGCCCCTACGAGCAGTACTTC
CDR3 protein: CASSPAAGSPYEQYF

V gene: TRBV7-9
J gene: TRBJ2-1
D gene: TRBD2
clone size: many
CDR3 DNA: TGTGCCAGCAGCAGGGGGACTAGCGGGAACAAATACAATGAGCAGTTCTTC
CDR3 protein: CASSRGTSGNKYNEQFF

V gene: TRBV9
J gene: TRBJ2-3
D gene: .
clone size: .
CDR3 DNA: TGTGCCAGCAGCGTTCGGGGCCTACCCCCAGATACGCAGTATTTT
CDR3 protein: CASSVRGLPPDTQYF

V gene: TRBV6-5
J gene: TRBJ2-1
D gene: .
clone size: few
CDR3 DNA: TGTGCCAGCAGTTACGTATCAGGGACATGGTTCTTC
CDR3 protein: CASSYVSGTWFF

V gene: TRBV20-1
J gene: TRBJ2-1
D gene: .
clone size: few
CDR3 DNA: TGCAGTGCTAGAGTGAGCCAGCGGGGACACCATGGTGAGCAGTTCTTC
CDR3 protein: CSARVSQRGHHGEQFF

V gene: TRBV7-9
J gene: TRBJ1-2
D gene: TRBD1
clone size: many
CDR3 DNA: TGTGCCAGCAGCTCCAACCGGGACAGGGTTAACTATGGCTACACCTTC
CDR3 protein: CASSSNRDRVNYGYTF

V gene: TRBV20-1
J gene: TRBJ2-3
D gene: TRBD2
clone size: .
CDR3 DNA: TGCAGTGCTATAGCGGGGGATACGCAGTATTTT
CDR3 protein: CSAIAGDTQYF

V gene: TRBV2
J gene: TRBJ2-1
D gene: TRBD2
clone size: few
CDR3 DNA: TGTGCCAGCAGTGTTACTAGCGGGAGGGCGGGGGATGAGCAGTTCTTC
CDR3 protein: CASSVTSGRAGDEQFF

V gene: TRBV6-2/TRBV6-3
J gene: TRBJ1-5
D gene: TRBD1
clone size: .
CDR3 DNA: TGTGCCAGCCAACGCGGACAGGGGAATCAGCCCCAGCATTTT
CDR3 protein: CASQRGQGNQPQHF

V gene: TRBV6-1
J gene: TRBJ1-2
D gene: .
clone size: few
CDR3 DNA: TGTGCCAGCAGTGCGGCCAGTAACTATGGCTACACCTTC
CDR3 protein: CASSAASNYGYTF

V gene: TRBV29-1
J gene: TRBJ1-6
D gene: TRBD1
clone size: .
CDR3 DNA: TGCAGCTATGGACAGGTTCTGGATTCACCCCCCCACTTT
CDR3 protein: CSYGQVLDSPPHF

V gene: TRBV29-1
J gene: TRBJ2-5
D gene: .
clone size: many
CDR3 DNA: TGCAGCGTTGCCGACAACCAAGAGACCCAGTACTTC
CDR3 protein: CSVADNQETQYF

V gene: TRBV3-1
J gene: TRBJ2-2
D gene: TRBD2
clone size: .
CDR3 DNA: TGTGCCAGCAGCCAAGGGCTAGCGGGGGTGAACACCGGGGAGCTGTTTTTT
CDR3 protein: CASSQGLAGVNTGELFF

V gene: TRBV5-1
J gene: TRBJ2-1
D gene: .
clone size: .
CDR3 DNA: TGCGCCAGCAGCTTGGCCATAGGACAGCTCTACAATGAGCAGTTCTTC
CDR3 protein: CASSLAIGQLYNEQFF

V gene: TRBV28
J gene: TRBJ2-7
D gene: .
clone size: .
CDR3 DNA: TGTGCCAGCAGTTTCGGAGTCGGGCACCTAGGGCAGTACTTC
CDR3 protein: CASSFGVGHLGQYF

V gene: TRBV7-3
J gene: TRBJ2-1
D gene: .
clone size: .
CDR3 DNA: TGTGCCAGTAGATCTCCCGGGCAGGGGATCCATGAGCAGTTCTTC
CDR3 protein: CASRSPGQGIHEQFF